This T cell receptor beta chain was identified during a study of blood T cell repertoires in COVID-19. Across the study: From the United States, Italy and Spain came samples of acute and convalescent COVID-19. PBMCs, B-cell-depleted T cells, or T cells were the source of the cDNA or gDNA that made up the material.

Per the authors' pipeline: Reference gene primers were amplified, and this amplification served to estimate nucleated cell counts. The assay was immunoSEQ multiplex PCR, and TCRdb's table has in-frame clones only and misses some. Clone size and V and J calls were adopted from that table, with D and trimming inferred from the DNA. The data show about 400,000 clones, 89% seen once. Participant-reported clinical history was the basis for cohort assignment. The CDR3 consists of 18 residues. Trimming at V came to 1 base and at J to 4 bases, leaving 5 bases not matched to a gene. Per the germline V gene, CDR1 is MDHEN and CDR2 is SYDVKM.

The clonotype comes from a woman in her 30s who had recovered from COVID-19. The chain is built from TRBV28 and TRBJ2-3; the match to TRBD2 covers 16 bases. Sequences were obtained from PBMCs or T cells enriched from blood (not recorded which). The CDR3 nucleotides are TGTGCCAGCAGTTTATTGGGACTAGCGGGAGGGCCCCCAGATACGCAGTATTTT. It specifies CASSLLGLAGGPPDTQYF. Filled out from reference TRBV28 and TRBJ2-3, the complete variable domain reads DVKVTQSSRYLVKRTGEKVFLECVQDMDHENMFWYRQDPGLGLRLIYFSYDVKMKEKGDIPEGYSVSREKKERFSLILESASTNQTSMYLCASSLLGLAGGPPDTQYFGPGTRLTVL.